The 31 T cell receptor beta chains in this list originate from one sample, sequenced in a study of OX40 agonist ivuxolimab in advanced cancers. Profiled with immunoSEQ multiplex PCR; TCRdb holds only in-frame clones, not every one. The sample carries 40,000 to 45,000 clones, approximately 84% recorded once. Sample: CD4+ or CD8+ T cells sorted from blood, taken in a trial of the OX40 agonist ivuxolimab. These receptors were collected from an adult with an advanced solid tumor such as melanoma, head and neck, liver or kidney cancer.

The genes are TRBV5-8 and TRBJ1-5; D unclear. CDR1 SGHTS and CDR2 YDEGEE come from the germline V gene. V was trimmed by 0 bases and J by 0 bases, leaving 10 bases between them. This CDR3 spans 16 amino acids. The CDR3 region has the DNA TGTGCCAGCAGCTTGGCGGGGTCCTATAGCAATCAGCCCCAGCATTTT. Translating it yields CASSLAGSYSNQPQHF. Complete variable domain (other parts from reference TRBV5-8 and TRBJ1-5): EAGVTQSPTHLIKTRGQQATLRCSPISGHTSVYWYQQALGLGLQFLLWYDEGEERNRGNFPPRFSGRQFPNYSSELNVNALELEDSALYLCASSLAGSYSNQPQHFGDGTRLSIL.

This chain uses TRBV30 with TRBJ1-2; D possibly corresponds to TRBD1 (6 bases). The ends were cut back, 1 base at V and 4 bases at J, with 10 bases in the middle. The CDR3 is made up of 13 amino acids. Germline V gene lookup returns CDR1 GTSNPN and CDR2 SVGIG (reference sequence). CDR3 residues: CAWSGRTVYGYTF. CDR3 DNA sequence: TGTGCCTGGAGTGGTAGGACAGTCTATGGCTACACCTTC.

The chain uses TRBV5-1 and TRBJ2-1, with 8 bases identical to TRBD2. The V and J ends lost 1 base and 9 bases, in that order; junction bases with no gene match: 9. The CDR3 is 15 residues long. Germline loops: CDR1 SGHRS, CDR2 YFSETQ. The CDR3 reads CASSLTGTSQGEQFF. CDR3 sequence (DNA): TGCGCCAGCAGCTTGACCGGGACTAGTCAGGGTGAGCAGTTCTTC.

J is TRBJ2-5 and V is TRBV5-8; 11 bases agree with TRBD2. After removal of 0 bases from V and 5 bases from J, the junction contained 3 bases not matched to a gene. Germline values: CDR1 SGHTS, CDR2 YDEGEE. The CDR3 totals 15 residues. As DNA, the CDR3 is TGTGCCAGCAGCTTGGGTAGCGGGAGGGCGGAGACCCAGTACTTC. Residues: CASSLGSGRAETQYF.

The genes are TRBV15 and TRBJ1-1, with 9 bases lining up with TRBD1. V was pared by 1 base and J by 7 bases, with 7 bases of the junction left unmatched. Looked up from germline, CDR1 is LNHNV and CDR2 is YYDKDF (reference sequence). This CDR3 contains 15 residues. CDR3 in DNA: TGTGCCACCAGCAGAGTTAAAGGACAGGGGAATGAAGCTTTCTTT. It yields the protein CATSRVKGQGNEAFF.

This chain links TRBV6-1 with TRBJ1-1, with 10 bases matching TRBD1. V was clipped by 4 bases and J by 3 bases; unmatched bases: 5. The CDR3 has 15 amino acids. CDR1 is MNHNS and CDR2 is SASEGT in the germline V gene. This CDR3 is CASSAGTGVDTEAFF. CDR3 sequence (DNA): TGTGCCAGCAGTGCCGGGACAGGGGTTGACACTGAAGCTTTCTTT.

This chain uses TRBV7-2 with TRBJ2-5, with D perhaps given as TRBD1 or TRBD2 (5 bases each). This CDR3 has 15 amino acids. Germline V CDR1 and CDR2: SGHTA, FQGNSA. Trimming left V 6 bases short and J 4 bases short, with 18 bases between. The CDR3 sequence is CASSPPGSVGETQYF. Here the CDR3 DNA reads TGTGCCAGCAGTCCTCCAGGGAGTGTCGGAGAGACCCAGTACTTC. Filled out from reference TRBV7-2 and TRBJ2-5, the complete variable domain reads GAGVSQSPSNKVTEKGKDVELRCDPISGHTALYWYRQSLGQGLEFLIYFQGNSAPDKSGLPSDRFSAERTGGSVSTLTIQRTQQEDSAVYLCASSPPGSVGETQYFGPGTRLLVL.

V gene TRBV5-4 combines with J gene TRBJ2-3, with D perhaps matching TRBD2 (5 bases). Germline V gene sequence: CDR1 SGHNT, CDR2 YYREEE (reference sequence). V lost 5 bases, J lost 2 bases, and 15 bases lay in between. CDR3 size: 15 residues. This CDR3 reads CASRPDLAVTDTQYF. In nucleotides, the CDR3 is TGTGCCAGCAGGCCAGACCTAGCAGTCACAGATACGCAGTATTTT.

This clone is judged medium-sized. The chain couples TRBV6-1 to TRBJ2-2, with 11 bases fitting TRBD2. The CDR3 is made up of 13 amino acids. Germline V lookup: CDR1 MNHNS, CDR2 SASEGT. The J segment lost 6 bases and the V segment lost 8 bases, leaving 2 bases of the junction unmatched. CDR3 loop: CASSLAGAGELFF. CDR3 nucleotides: TGTGCCAGCTCACTAGCGGGAGCCGGGGAGCTGTTTTTT.

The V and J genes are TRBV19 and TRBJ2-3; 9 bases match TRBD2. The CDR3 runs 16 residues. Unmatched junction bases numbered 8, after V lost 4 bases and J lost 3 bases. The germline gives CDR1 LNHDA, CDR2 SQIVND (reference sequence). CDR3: CASSTPAGGQTDTQYF. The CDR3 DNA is TGTGCCAGTAGTACGCCAGCGGGAGGCCAAACAGATACGCAGTATTTT.

CDR3 sequence: CASSGWTGRTIYEQYF. CDR3 bases: TGTGCCAGCAGCGGGTGGACAGGGAGAACCATTTACGAGCAGTACTTC. The J gene is TRBJ2-7, the V gene TRBV7-9, with 8 bases that match TRBD1. Germline V gene sequence: CDR1 SEHNR, CDR2 FQNEAQ (reference sequence). V shed 5 bases and J 4 bases; nucleotides not matched to a gene: 13. CDR3 length: 16 residues.

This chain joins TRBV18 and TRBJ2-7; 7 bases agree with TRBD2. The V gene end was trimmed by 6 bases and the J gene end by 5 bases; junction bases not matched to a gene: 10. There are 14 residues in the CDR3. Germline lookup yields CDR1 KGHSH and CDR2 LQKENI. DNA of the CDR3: TGTGCCAGCTCCCCCCGTGGGGGGGAAAACGAGCAGTACTTC. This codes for CASSPRGGENEQYF.

CDR3 bases: TGTGCCTGGACCGCCAGGGGGGGAGCTTTCTTT. Translation: CAWTARGGAFF. This chain joins TRBV30 and TRBJ1-1; TRBD1 aligns across 7 bases. The CDR3 contains 11 residues. Germline-derived CDR1 and CDR2 are GTSNPN and SVGIG (reference sequence). V gave up 4 bases and J gave up 10 bases; unmatched junction bases: 6.

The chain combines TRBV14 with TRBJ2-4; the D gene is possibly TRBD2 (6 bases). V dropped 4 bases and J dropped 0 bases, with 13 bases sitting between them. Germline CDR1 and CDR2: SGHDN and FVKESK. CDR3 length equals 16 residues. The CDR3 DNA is TGTGCCAGCAGCCCAGGGAGGACGGGAGCCAAAAACATTCAGTACTTC. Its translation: CASSPGRTGAKNIQYF.

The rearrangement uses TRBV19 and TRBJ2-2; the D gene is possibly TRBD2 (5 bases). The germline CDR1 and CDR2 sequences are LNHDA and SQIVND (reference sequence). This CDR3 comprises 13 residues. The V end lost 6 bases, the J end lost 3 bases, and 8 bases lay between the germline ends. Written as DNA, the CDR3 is TGTGCCAGTAGGTGGCGGGACACCGGGGAGCTGTTTTTT. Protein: CASRWRDTGELFF.

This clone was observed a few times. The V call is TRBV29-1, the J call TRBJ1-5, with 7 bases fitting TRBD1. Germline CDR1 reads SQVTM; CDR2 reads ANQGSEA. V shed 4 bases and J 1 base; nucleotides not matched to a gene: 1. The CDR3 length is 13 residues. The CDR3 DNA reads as TGCAGCGTTGGGGGACAGAGCAATCAGCCCCAGCATTTT. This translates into CSVGGQSNQPQHF. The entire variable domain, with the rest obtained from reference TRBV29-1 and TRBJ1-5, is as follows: SAVISQKPSRDICQRGTSLTIQCQVDSQVTMMFWYRQQPGQSLTLIATANQGSEATYESGFVIDKFPISRPNLTFSTLTVSNMSPEDSSIYLCSVGGQSNQPQHFGDGTRLSIL.

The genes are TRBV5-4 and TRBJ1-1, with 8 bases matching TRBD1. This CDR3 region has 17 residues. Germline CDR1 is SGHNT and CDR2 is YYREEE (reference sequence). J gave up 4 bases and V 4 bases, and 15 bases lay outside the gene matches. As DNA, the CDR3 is TGTGCCAGCAGCCCCGTCCCCACAGGGGGGATGAGCACTGAAGCTTTCTTT. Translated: CASSPVPTGGMSTEAFF.

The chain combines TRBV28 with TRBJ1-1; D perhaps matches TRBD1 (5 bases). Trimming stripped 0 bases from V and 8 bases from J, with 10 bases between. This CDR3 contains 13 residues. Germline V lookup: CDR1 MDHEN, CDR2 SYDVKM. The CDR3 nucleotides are TGTGCCAGCAGTTTATGGGGGACTTCGGAAGCTTTCTTT. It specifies CASSLWGTSEAFF.

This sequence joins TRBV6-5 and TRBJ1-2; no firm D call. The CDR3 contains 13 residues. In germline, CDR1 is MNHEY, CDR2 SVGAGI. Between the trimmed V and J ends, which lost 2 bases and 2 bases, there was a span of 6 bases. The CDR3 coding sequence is TGTGCCAGCAGTTACGACCAAAACTATGGCTACACCTTC. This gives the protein CASSYDQNYGYTF.

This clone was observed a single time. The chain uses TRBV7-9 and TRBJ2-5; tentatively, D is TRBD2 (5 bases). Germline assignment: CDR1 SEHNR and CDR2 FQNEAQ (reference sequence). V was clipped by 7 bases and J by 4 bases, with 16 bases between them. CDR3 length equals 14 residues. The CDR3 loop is CASNILSAGETQYF. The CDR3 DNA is TGTGCCAGCAACATCTTGTCGGCGGGAGAGACCCAGTACTTC.

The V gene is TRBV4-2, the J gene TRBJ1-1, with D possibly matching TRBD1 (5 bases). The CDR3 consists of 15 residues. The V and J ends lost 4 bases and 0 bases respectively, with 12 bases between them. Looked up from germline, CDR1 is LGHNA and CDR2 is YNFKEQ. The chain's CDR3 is CASSLQTGVNTEAFF. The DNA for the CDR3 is TGTGCCAGCAGCCTCCAGACGGGGGTGAACACTGAAGCTTTCTTT.

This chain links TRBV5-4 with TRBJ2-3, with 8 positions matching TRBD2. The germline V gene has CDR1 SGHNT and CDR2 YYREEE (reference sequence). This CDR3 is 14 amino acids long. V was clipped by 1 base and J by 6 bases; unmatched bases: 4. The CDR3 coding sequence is TGTGCCAGCAGCTTGAAAAGCGGGAGTGATACGCAGTATTTT. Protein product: CASSLKSGSDTQYF.

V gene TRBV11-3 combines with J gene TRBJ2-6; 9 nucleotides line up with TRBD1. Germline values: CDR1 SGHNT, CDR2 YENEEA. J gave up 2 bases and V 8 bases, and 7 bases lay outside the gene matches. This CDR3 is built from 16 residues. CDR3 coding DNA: TGTGCCAGCGGGGATAGGACAGGGGCTGGGGCCAACGTCCTGACTTTC. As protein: CASGDRTGAGANVLTF.

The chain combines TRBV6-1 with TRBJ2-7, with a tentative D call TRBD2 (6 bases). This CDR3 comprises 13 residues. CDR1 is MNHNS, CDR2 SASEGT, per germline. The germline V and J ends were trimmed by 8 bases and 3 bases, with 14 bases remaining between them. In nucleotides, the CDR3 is TGTGCCAGCGGCAATAGCGGATTCTACGAGCAGTACTTC. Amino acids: CASGNSGFYEQYF.

The CDR3 DNA is TGTGCCAGCAGCGTAGTCGACCAGGCTGGCTACACCTTC. Its protein is CASSVVDQAGYTF. The genes are TRBV9 and TRBJ1-2; D ambiguous. Trimming shortened V by 0 bases and J by 7 bases, and 10 bases separated the two germline ends. This CDR3 contains 13 residues. Looked up from germline, CDR1 is SGDLS and CDR2 is YYNGEE.

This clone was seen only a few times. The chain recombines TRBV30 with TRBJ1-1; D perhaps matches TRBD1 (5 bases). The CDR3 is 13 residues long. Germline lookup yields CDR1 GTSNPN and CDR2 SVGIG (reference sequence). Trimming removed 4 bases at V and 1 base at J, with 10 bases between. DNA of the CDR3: TGTGCCTGGACATGGGGACCGAACACTGAAGCTTTCTTT. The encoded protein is CAWTWGPNTEAFF.

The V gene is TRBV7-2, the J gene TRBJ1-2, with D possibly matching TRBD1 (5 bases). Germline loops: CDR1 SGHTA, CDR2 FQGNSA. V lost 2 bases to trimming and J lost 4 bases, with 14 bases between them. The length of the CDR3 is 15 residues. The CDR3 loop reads CASSLQGGSSYGYTF. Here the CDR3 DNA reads TGTGCCAGCAGCTTACAGGGAGGGAGCAGCTATGGCTACACCTTC.

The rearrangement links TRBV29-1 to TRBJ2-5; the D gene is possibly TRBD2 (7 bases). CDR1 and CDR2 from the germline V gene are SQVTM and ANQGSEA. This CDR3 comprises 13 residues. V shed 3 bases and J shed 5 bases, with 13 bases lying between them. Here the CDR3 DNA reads TGCAGCGTTGACGGGGGGCCGTCGGAGACCCAGTACTTC. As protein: CSVDGGPSETQYF.

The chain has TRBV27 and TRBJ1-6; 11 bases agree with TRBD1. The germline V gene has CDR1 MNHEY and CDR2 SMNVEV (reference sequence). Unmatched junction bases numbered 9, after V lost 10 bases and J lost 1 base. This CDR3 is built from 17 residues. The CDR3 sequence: CATRTGGVWSYNSPLHF. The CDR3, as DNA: TGTGCCACAAGGACAGGGGGCGTATGGTCCTATAATTCACCCCTCCACTTT.

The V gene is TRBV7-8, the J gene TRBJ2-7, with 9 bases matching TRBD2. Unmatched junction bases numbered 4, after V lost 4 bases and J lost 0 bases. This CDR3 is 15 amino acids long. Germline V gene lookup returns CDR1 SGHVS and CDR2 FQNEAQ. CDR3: CASSSGLASSYEQYF. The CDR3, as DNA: TGTGCCAGCAGCTCGGGACTAGCCAGCTCCTACGAGCAGTACTTC.

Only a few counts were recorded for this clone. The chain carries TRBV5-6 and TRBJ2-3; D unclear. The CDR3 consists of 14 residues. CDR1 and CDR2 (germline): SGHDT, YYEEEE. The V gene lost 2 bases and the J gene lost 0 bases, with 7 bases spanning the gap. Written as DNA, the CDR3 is TGTGCCAGCAGCTTTATCTCTAGCACAGATACGCAGTATTTT. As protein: CASSFISSTDTQYF.